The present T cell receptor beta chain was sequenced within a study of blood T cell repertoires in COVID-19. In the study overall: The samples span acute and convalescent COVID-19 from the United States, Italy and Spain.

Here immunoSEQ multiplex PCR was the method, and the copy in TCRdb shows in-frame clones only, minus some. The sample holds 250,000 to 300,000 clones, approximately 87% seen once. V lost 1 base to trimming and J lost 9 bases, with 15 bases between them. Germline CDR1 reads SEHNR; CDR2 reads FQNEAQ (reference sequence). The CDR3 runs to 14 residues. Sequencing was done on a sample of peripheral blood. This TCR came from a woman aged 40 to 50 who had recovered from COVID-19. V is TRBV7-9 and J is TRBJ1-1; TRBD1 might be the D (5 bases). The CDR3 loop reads CASSLEGVGSQAFF. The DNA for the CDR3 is TGTGCCAGCAGCTTAGAAGGGGTTGGCAGCCAAGCTTTCTTT.